Sequencing of this T cell receptor beta chain was carried out in a study of monozygotic twins with inflammatory bowel disease. Broader study findings: Varying immunosuppressive regimens may have increased patient repertoire variability. Data gave no support to a single strong signal or clonotype associated with IBD.

TCRdb reanalyzed the 5' RACE reads, giving one entry per CDR3 protein sequence and no DNA. The data show approximately 400,000 distinct CDR3 sequences, and the top ten clones hold 2% to 2.5%. About this clonotype: What it recognizes is unknown.

Germline CDR1 reads MNHEY; CDR2 reads SVGAGI. The CDR3 is 16 amino acids. This chain links TRBV6-5 with TRBJ2-5; the TCRdb call, TRBD1, lacks DNA for checking. The source is a human donor with ulcerative colitis or Crohn's disease, or a healthy co-twin of an affected twin (not recorded which). Sequences were obtained from blood. This CDR3 reads CASRSPRQGGSETQYF.